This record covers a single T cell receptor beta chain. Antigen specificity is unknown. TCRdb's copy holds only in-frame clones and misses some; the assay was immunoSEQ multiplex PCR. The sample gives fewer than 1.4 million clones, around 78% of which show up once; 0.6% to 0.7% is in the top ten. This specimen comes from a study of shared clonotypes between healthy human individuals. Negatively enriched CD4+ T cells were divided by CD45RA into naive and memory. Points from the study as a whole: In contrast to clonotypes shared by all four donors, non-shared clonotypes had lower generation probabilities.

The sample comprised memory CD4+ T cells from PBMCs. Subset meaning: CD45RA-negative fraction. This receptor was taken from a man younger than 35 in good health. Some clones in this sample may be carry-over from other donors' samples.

The CDR3 DNA follows: TGCAGCGGGACCAGGGGAGGCGAGCAGTACTTC. It encodes CSGTRGGEQYF. The chain combines TRBV29-1 with TRBJ2-7; D assignment may be TRBD1 or TRBD2 (6 bases each). The CDR3 length is 11 residues. Trimming pared 7 bases from V and 6 bases from J, leaving 13 bases between. Germline CDR1 is SQVTM and CDR2 is ANQGSEA.